The rows below give T cell receptor beta chains drawn from one sample of a study of technical replicates of blood from a few donors. Measured with immunoSEQ multiplex PCR; TCRdb has only the in-frame clones, and not every one. The table has more than 65,000 clones, about 94% seen once. Sequenced: T cells isolated from PBMCs. These receptors came from a human donor in good health. Each CDR3 is given with its conserved first and last residue. A D gene is named only where the DNA matches it firmly. A clone size is listed for some rows: how often the clone was seen (once, few, many), or a class if it is expanded.

D | J | size | V | DNA | CDR3
NA | TRBJ2-7 | NA | TRBV11-2 | TGTGCCAGCAGCCGCCTCCGGGATAGGGTATACGAGCAGTACTTC | CASSRLRDRVYEQYF
NA | TRBJ2-7 | NA | TRBV2 | TGTGCCAGCAGTGTACGGGGCTACGAGCAGTACTTC | CASSVRGYEQYF
TRBD1 | TRBJ1-2 | NA | TRBV5-5 | TGTGCCAGCAGTTTGCAGGGGGCTGAAGGCTACACCTTC | CASSLQGAEGYTF
TRBD1 | TRBJ1-4 | NA | TRBV2 | TGTGCCAGCCACGGACAGGGGGCTAATGAAAAACTGTTTTTT | CASHGQGANEKLFF
NA | TRBJ2-7 | NA | TRBV19 | TGTGCCAGTAGTGACGGGGATAGTACATCCTACGAGCAGTACTTC | CASSDGDSTSYEQYF
NA | TRBJ1-1 | NA | TRBV4-1 | TGCGCCAGCAGCCTGATTCAGGACAGGAACACTGAAGCTTTCTTT | CASSLIQDRNTEAFF
TRBD2 | TRBJ2-1 | NA | TRBV2 | TGTGCCAGCAGTCCCCTAGCGGGGTACGATGAGCAGTTCTTC | CASSPLAGYDEQFF
TRBD1 | TRBJ2-7 | NA | TRBV19 | TGTGCCAGTAGTATATTACTACGGACAGGCGAAGTCAGACGAACCTACGAGCAGTACTTC | CASSILLRTGEVRRTYEQYF
NA | TRBJ1-4 | NA | TRBV20-1 | TGCAGTGCTATTGAGGAAAAACTGTTTTTT | CSAIEEKLFF
NA | TRBJ1-5 | NA | TRBV5-1 | TGCGCCAGCAGCCCGGAAACAGGGAGCAATCAGCCCCAGCATTTT | CASSPETGSNQPQHF
TRBD1 | TRBJ1-2 | NA | TRBV9 | TGTGCCAGCAGCGTAGCACTACTCAGGGGGCTAGGGGGCTACACCTTC | CASSVALLRGLGGYTF
TRBD2 | TRBJ2-5 | NA | TRBV7-2 | TGTGCCAGCAGCTCCCGCGGGGGGGAGACCCAGTACTTC | CASSSRGGETQYF
NA | TRBJ2-7 | once | TRBV28 | TGTGCCAGCAGTGAAGGGGACTCCTACGAGCAGTACTTC | CASSEGDSYEQYF
TRBD2 | TRBJ2-2 | once | TRBV11-3 | TGTGCCAGCAGGGGGTTTAGCGGGGGCAACACCGGGGAGCTGTTTTTT | CASRGFSGGNTGELFF
NA | TRBJ2-7 | NA | TRBV28 | TGTGCCAGCACCACTGGGGGGTTTTACGAGCAGTACTTC | CASTTGGFYEQYF
NA | TRBJ2-1 | NA | TRBV11-3 | TGTGCCAGCAGCTTAGGTTACGGGAATGAGCAGTTCTTC | CASSLGYGNEQFF
NA | TRBJ1-5 | NA | TRBV6-4 | TGTGCCAGCAGTGCCGACAGGTTGGCAGCCCAGCATTTT | CASSADRLAAQHF
NA | TRBJ2-7 | NA | TRBV27 | TGTGCCAGCAGTTTAACAGGGTCTACCTACGAGCAGTACTTC | CASSLTGSTYEQYF
NA | TRBJ1-1 | once | TRBV4-2 | TGTGCCAGCAAACAACGACAGGAATGGAACACTGAAGCTTTCTTT | CASKQRQEWNTEAFF
TRBD2 | TRBJ2-2 | NA | TRBV7-7 | TGTGCCAGCAGCTTTATAGCGGGAGGCCCCGGGGAGCTGTTTTTT | CASSFIAGGPGELFF
NA | TRBJ1-4 | few | TRBV7-8 | TGTGCCAGCAGCCCACGGCTACAGGTTGAGGAAAAACTGTTTTTT | CASSPRLQVEEKLFF
NA | TRBJ2-7 | NA | TRBV5-6 | TGTGCCAGCAGCTTAGAACTGGAGCAGTACTTC | CASSLELEQYF
NA | TRBJ1-4 | NA | TRBV27 | TGTGCCAGCAGTTTCCTTACTCCCGGCACAGGAGCCCATAATGAAAAACTGTTTTTT | CASSFLTPGTGAHNEKLFF
TRBD1 | TRBJ2-7 | NA | TRBV27 | TGTGCCAGCAGTTCTTGGACAGGGGAGGCATACGAGCAGTACTTC | CASSSWTGEAYEQYF
NA | TRBJ2-5 | NA | TRBV28 | TGTGCCAGCAGCTTCGTTCGAGAGACCCAGTACTTC | CASSFVRETQYF
NA | TRBJ1-2 | NA | TRBV7-9 | TGTGCCAGCAGCCCCCACGGGGTCGGCTACACCTTC | CASSPHGVGYTF
TRBD1 | TRBJ2-5 | NA | TRBV13 | TGTGCCAGCAGCACGCGCCAGGGGGCGCAGAGAGAGGAGACCCAGTACTTC | CASSTRQGAQREETQYF
NA | TRBJ2-5 | NA | TRBV10-3 | TGTGCCATCAGTGAGTCGAAAAGGGAGGAGACCCAGTACTTC | CAISESKREETQYF
TRBD1 | TRBJ1-5 | NA | TRBV28 | TGTGCCAGCAGTTTAAAAAGGGGGCTCGGCAATCAGCCCCAGCATTTT | CASSLKRGLGNQPQHF
NA | TRBJ1-1 | few | TRBV7-9 | TGTGCCAGCCGCTTGGGCGGGGACACTGAAGCTTTCTTT | CASRLGGDTEAFF
TRBD1 | TRBJ2-2 | few | TRBV7-9 | TGTGCCAGCAGCCCATCCTTGGACAGGGGAGACACCGGGGAGCTGTTTTTT | CASSPSLDRGDTGELFF
NA | TRBJ2-2 | NA | TRBV6-5 | TGTGCCAGCAGTTTAGGCGGGACGGTCACCGGGGAGCTGTTTTTT | CASSLGGTVTGELFF
TRBD1 | TRBJ2-7 | few | TRBV7-8 | TGTGCCAGCAGCTTACGACAGGGGAGGACCTACGAGCAGTACTTC | CASSLRQGRTYEQYF
NA | TRBJ1-2 | NA | TRBV5-1 | TGCGCCAGCAGGTTTGGGGCAGGGTATGGCTACACCTTC | CASRFGAGYGYTF
NA | TRBJ2-7 | NA | TRBV28 | TGTGCGACGACAGCCTACGAGCAGTACTTC | CATTAYEQYF
TRBD1 | TRBJ2-4 | NA | TRBV11-2 | TGTGCCAGCAGCCCATGGGGGACAGGGGGCGACTGGGAAAACATTCAGTACTTC | CASSPWGTGGDWENIQYF
TRBD2 | TRBJ2-3 | NA | TRBV2 | TGTGCCAGCAGAGGGACTAGAGAAGATACGCAGTATTTT | CASRGTREDTQYF
NA | TRBJ1-1 | NA | TRBV7-3 | TGTGCCAGCAGCTTAACCAGGGAGGACACTGAAGCTTTCTTT | CASSLTREDTEAFF
NA | TRBJ2-1 | NA | TRBV7-9 | TGTGCCAGCAGCGGGAGCCGGTTGGGGGGCAATGAGCAGTTCTTC | CASSGSRLGGNEQFF
NA | TRBJ2-3 | NA | TRBV19 | TGTGCCAGTAGTATTGTACCCGGCGGAGGGTGGGGAGATACGCAGTATTTT | CASSIVPGGGWGDTQYF
TRBD1 | TRBJ1-2 | NA | TRBV13 | TGTGCCAGCAGCTTAGGCTTCGGGACAGCCTATGGCTACACCTTC | CASSLGFGTAYGYTF
NA | TRBJ1-1 | few | TRBV4-2 | TGTGCCAGCAGCCAAGATGTCGCCGCGGCTTTCTTT | CASSQDVAAAFF
TRBD1 | TRBJ2-7 | NA | TRBV11-3 | TGTGCCAGCAGCCCCGGGACAGGTAACTACGAGCAGTACTTC | CASSPGTGNYEQYF
TRBD2 | TRBJ2-1 | NA | TRBV5-1 | TGCGCCAGCAGCCGGGGACTAGCGGGGGTTGATGAGCAGTTCTTC | CASSRGLAGVDEQFF
NA | TRBJ2-1 | once | TRBV7-6 | TGTGCCAGCAGCCCTGGTGTTAGCAGTTATGTGGGTGAGCAGTTCTTC | CASSPGVSSYVGEQFF
TRBD1 | TRBJ1-1 | NA | TRBV18 | TGTGCCAGCTCAGGAAGCTCAGGGGGCGTAAAAGCTGAAGCTTTCTTT | CASSGSSGGVKAEAFF
NA | TRBJ1-5 | NA | TRBV25-1 | TGTGCCAGCAGTGAATTGTTGAGAGATCAGCCCCAGCATTTT | CASSELLRDQPQHF
NA | TRBJ1-1 | NA | TRBV6-1 | TGTGCCAGCAGTGAACGCAGGGACACTGAAGCTTTCTTT | CASSERRDTEAFF
TRBD1 | TRBJ2-7 | NA | TRBV13 | TGTGCCAGCAGCTTGGACAGGCTGAGCTCCTACGAGCAGTACTTC | CASSLDRLSSYEQYF
NA | TRBJ1-3 | NA | TRBV19 | TGTGCCACCACGAGAGGGGGATACTCTGGAAACACCATATATTTT | CATTRGGYSGNTIYF
TRBD2 | TRBJ2-7 | NA | TRBV4-1 | TGCGCCAGCAGCCAAGACCGGGGGGGGGCGCGCTACGAGCAGTACTTC | CASSQDRGGARYEQYF
TRBD2 | TRBJ2-1 | NA | TRBV10-1 | TGCGCCAGCAGTAGGACTAGGGACTACAATGAGCAGTTCTTC | CASSRTRDYNEQFF
TRBD2 | TRBJ2-5 | NA | TRBV7-9 | TGTGCCAGCAGCTTAGGGGGGGGGTCAGGAGAGACCCAGTACTTC | CASSLGGGSGETQYF
NA | TRBJ2-5 | NA | TRBV6-1 | TGTGCCAGCACACACACTCGGGGGGAGACCCAGTACTTC | CASTHTRGETQYF
NA | TRBJ2-1 | once | TRBV25-1 | TGTGCCAGCAGTGAATCGCGGCAGTTCTTC | CASSESRQFF
NA | TRBJ1-3 | NA | TRBV6-1 | TGTGCCAGCAGTGGGGAGGACACCTTATCTGGAAACACCATATATTTT | CASSGEDTLSGNTIYF
NA | TRBJ2-7 | NA | TRBV11-2 | TGTGCCAGCAGCTTAGTCCTGACAGTGAACTACGAGCAGTACTTC | CASSLVLTVNYEQYF
TRBD1 | TRBJ2-1 | NA | TRBV7-9 | TGTGCCAGCAGAGCTGGACAGGGGGTCGTGAATGAGCAGTTCTTC | CASRAGQGVVNEQFF
TRBD1 | TRBJ2-5 | NA | TRBV5-4 | TGTGCCAGCAGAGGACAGGGGGCGGAACGGGAGACCCAGTACTTC | CASRGQGAERETQYF
NA | TRBJ2-2 | NA | TRBV27 | TGTGCCAGCAGTTTATCCCGACTCGGGGAGCTGTTTTTT | CASSLSRLGELFF